This T cell receptor (beta chain) was sequenced during a study of response to subunit inactivated influenza vaccine (dated 2018 in TCRdb). Broadly, across the study: Deep quantitative profiling of the T cell receptor repertoire was used in the study to follow responses to a trivalent subunit inactivated influenza vaccine. The research as a whole found: According to the authors, only a limited number of new T cells may be recruited by each seasonal influenza vaccination.

The receptor library was made with RT-PCR. The sequencing machine was an Illumina HiSeq 2500. The raw public data were reprocessed by TCRdb itself: fastp quality trimming at Q25, MiXCR clonotype calling, in-frame beta chains only. All rows with the same CDR3 protein become a single entry with the most common DNA and genes. Present in this sample are a few hundred thousand distinct CDR3 sequences, 12% of which were seen just once. The ten largest make up 7.8% of the sample. This clonotype was counted at least ten times. Its binding antigen is unknown. Base qualities are not at hand, and no much larger clone is one base apart. The V end loses 10 bases and the J end loses 10 bases, and a stretch of 22 bases separates them. In the germline V gene, CDR1 corresponds to MDHEN and CDR2 to SYDVKM. From its cysteine to its phenylalanine, the CDR3 spans 13 amino acids. Only the CDR3 region is kept as DNA, spanning 39 bases read in frame from base 1.

The rearranged segments are TRBV28 and TRBJ1-2, with the identity of the D gene unclear. This receptor was identified in a man in his forties or fifties who received an inactivated influenza vaccine. Donor details come from another sample of the same person, matched by shared clones. The material sequenced was non-naive T cells sorted from PBMCs, taken around 14 days before vaccination. This specimen's cell subset or site label, interpreted: memory T cell fraction. In nucleotides, the sequence is TGTGCCACCCAAGACCCTCTGAACTTAGTCTACACCTTC. This is translated as CATQDPLNLVYTF.